This T cell receptor beta chain originates from a study of cytomegalovirus exposure and HLA in healthy donors. The assay was immunoSEQ multiplex PCR, and TCRdb's table has in-frame clones only and misses some. The table records approximately 280,000 clones, roughly 88% of them present only once. Notes on this clone: Its specificity is not known.

The donors were in the roughly 110-subject validation cohort, distinct from the roughly 700-subject first cohort. Findings of the study overall: The tendency of first-cohort TCR clusters to co-occur in the roughly 130 validation repertoires emerged from a later analysis. For cytomegalovirus status, the classifier reportedly gave diagnoses with high specificity and sensitivity. Many donors carried some public TCRs, although rarity characterized most TCR sequences.

The germline gives CDR1 MNHNY, CDR2 SVGAGI (reference sequence). V lost 5 bases to trimming and J lost 3 bases; unmatched junction nucleotides: 6. The CDR3 is made up of 15 amino acids. The TCR sequence derives from a woman under 30 in good health and CMV-seronegative. The V and J genes are TRBV6-6 and TRBJ2-2; TRBD1 agrees at 7 bases. Sequencing was done on a sample of PBMCs. The CDR3 sequence: CASSLRQGDTGELFF. In DNA, the CDR3 is TGTGCCAGCAGTCTCCGACAGGGTGACACCGGGGAGCTGTTTTTT.